This T cell receptor beta chain stems from a study of early T cells in non-severe SARS-CoV-2 infection. V was cut by 6 bases and J by 5 bases, with 20 bases left in between. The CDR3 is made up of 15 amino acids. In germline, CDR1 is MNHNY, CDR2 SVGAGI (reference sequence). TCRdb re-derived calls from the 5' RACE reads in MiXCR, one entry per CDR3 protein. The sample consists of 70,000 to 80,000 distinct CDR3 sequences, over 10% of them appearing once. This clonotype originated in an adult who was a healthcare worker with PCR-confirmed SARS-CoV-2 infection or an uninfected control (not recorded which). The V call is TRBV6-6, the J call TRBJ2-7; the D gene could be TRBD1 or TRBD2 (6 bases each). This specimen was whole blood, taken at baseline. The CDR3 reads CASSPSRGRLNEQYF. In DNA, the CDR3 is TGTGCCAGCAGCCCATCGAGGGGGAGGTTGAACGAGCAGTACTTC.